This TCR beta chain emerged from a study of cytomegalovirus exposure and HLA in healthy donors. The germline CDR1 and CDR2 sequences are MNHEY and SVGAGI. Trimming cost V 7 bases and J 4 bases; bases outside gene matches: 5. The CDR3 length is 13 residues. 60 Vbeta and 13 Jbeta primers were used in PCR. Profiled with immunoSEQ multiplex PCR; TCRdb holds only in-frame clones, not every one. The sample lists around 300,000 clones, roughly 89% occurring once. Of note for this clone: Its target is not known.

Overall study results and limits: Later analysis indicated greater clonal expansion among HLA-associated TCR beta chains than among equally common other chains.

This chain links TRBV6-5 with TRBJ2-7, with 9 positions matching TRBD1. This TCR was recovered from a woman aged 18 to 35 in good health and CMV-seronegative. Material for sequencing was PBMCs. CDR3 nucleotide sequence: TGTGCCAGCACCAGGGGACAGGGTTACGAGCAGTACTTC. This codes for CASTRGQGYEQYF.